The present entry profiles one T cell receptor (beta chain) with its context. Its antigen is unknown. Cells that had been cultured for 10 days were the source of isolated CD4+ T cells. The data were taken from a study of vaccination effects on CD4 cells after COVID-19. TCRdb keeps only in-frame clones here, not all; method: immunoSEQ multiplex PCR. The sample consists of approximately 37,000 clones, approximately 74% of them appearing once. The CDR3 loop spans 15 amino acids. Germline lookup yields CDR1 SGHVS and CDR2 FNYEAQ. The V and J ends lost 4 bases and 3 bases, in that order; junction bases with no gene match: 7.

The source is a human donor who received a COVID-19 vaccine. The gene calls are TRBV7-6 and TRBJ2-3; 7 nucleotides align to TRBD1. The sequencing here drew on CD4+ T cells from PBMCs cultured without peptide, taken before COVID-19 vaccination. The CDR3 coding sequence is TGTGCCAGCAGCTCATCCGGGACAGAGACAGATACGCAGTATTTT. As protein: CASSSSGTETDTQYF. Based on the CDR3 plus reference TRBV7-6 and TRBJ2-3, the full variable domain is GAGVSQSPRYKVTKRGQDVALRCDPISGHVSLYWYRQALGQGPEFLTYFNYEAQQDKSGLPNDRFSAERPEGSISTLTIQRTEQRDSAMYRCASSSSGTETDTQYFGPGTRLTVL.